A single sample is the source of the 30 T cell receptor beta chains below, sequenced in a study of cytomegalovirus exposure and HLA in healthy donors. The PCR contained 60 Vbeta and 13 Jbeta primers. Using immunoSEQ multiplex PCR, the repertoire was profiled, and TCRdb retains in-frame clones only, with some absent. Of 140,000 or so clones listed, approximately 70% are singletons. Sequenced material: PBMCs. These receptors originate from a young woman in good health and CMV-seronegative.

The J gene is TRBJ1-2, the V gene TRBV28; D possibly corresponds to TRBD1 (5 bases). CDR1 is MDHEN and CDR2 is SYDVKM in the germline V gene. The CDR3 runs 14 residues. V lost 2 bases and J 5 bases, leaving 12 bases between the germline ends. The CDR3 sequence is CASSLLDSDYGYTF. CDR3 coding DNA: TGTGCCAGCAGTTTACTTGACAGTGATTATGGCTACACCTTC.

The chain recombines TRBV11-3 with TRBJ2-7, with D possibly matching TRBD1 (5 bases). The CDR3 loop spans 16 amino acids. Trimming left V 3 bases short and J 0 bases short, with 15 bases between. Germline CDR1 SGHNT, CDR2 YENEEA. CDR3 sequence: CASSFTPYRPSYEQYF. The CDR3 DNA sequence: TGTGCCAGCAGCTTTACGCCTTACAGGCCCTCCTACGAGCAGTACTTC.

Here the CDR3 reads CASRGGAGEITGELFF. DNA for the CDR3: TGTGCCAGTAGGGGGGGCGCGGGGGAGATCACCGGGGAGCTGTTTTTT. The rearrangement links TRBV19 to TRBJ2-2; D may be TRBD2 (7 bases). Between the trimmed V and J ends, which lost 6 bases and 4 bases, there was a span of 18 bases. The CDR3 spans 16 residues. Per the germline V gene, CDR1 is LNHDA and CDR2 is SQIVND (reference sequence).

This clone was detected a few times. The chain combines TRBV5-8 with TRBJ1-5; 8 bases match TRBD1. This CDR3 comprises 14 residues. Germline assignment: CDR1 SGHTS and CDR2 YDEGEE. The J segment lost 7 bases and the V segment lost 3 bases, leaving 6 bases of the junction unmatched. The DNA for the CDR3 is TGTGCCAGCAGCTCAGGACAGGGCAGCCAGCCCCAGCATTTT. It translates to CASSSGQGSQPQHF.

The table lists this clone with a count of one. The CDR3 nucleotides are TGTGCCAGCAGTGAATCGGGGCAGTACTTC. Its protein product is CASSESGQYF. J is TRBJ2-7 and V is TRBV6-1; D gene ambiguous. Germline-derived CDR1 and CDR2 are MNHNS and SASEGT. V shed 2 bases and J shed 9 bases, with 5 bases lying between them. This CDR3 has 10 amino acids.

This clone was seen a few times. The CDR3 reads CASSQLSGGRLGDEQFF. CDR3 bases: TGTGCCAGCAGCCAACTCAGCGGGGGACGCTTGGGCGATGAGCAGTTCTTC. The chain uses TRBV4-2 and TRBJ2-1, with 8 bases identical to TRBD2. V shed 2 bases and J 8 bases; nucleotides not matched to a gene: 14. Germline CDR1 is LGHNA and CDR2 is YNFKEQ. This CDR3 spans 17 amino acids.

This clone was seen a handful of times. Its ends do not fully match the called genes, so a read error is possible. This chain joins TRBV7-2 and TRBJ2-5, with 9 bases fitting TRBD2. Germline V gene lookup returns CDR1 SGHTA and CDR2 FQGNSA. The length of the CDR3 is 16 residues. CDR3 DNA sequence: TGTGCCAGCAGCTTGGTATCTAGCGGGGTTGGAGAGGCCCAGTACTTC. Protein product: CASSLVSSGVGEAQYF.

This clone turned up a few times. V and J are TRBV11-3 and TRBJ2-3; tentatively, D is TRBD1 (5 bases). CDR1 is SGHNT and CDR2 is YENEEA in the germline V gene. The CDR3 is made up of 13 amino acids. V was clipped by 2 bases and J by 3 bases, with 6 bases between them. The CDR3 nucleotides read TGTGCCAGCAGCTTACAGGGAACAGATACGCAGTATTTT. Protein: CASSLQGTDTQYF. Together with reference TRBV11-3 and TRBJ2-3, the CDR3 gives the full variable domain: EAGVVQSPRYKIIEKKQPVAFWCNPISGHNTLYWYLQNLGQGPELLIRYENEEAVDDSQLPKDRFSAERLKGVDSTLKIQPAELGDSAVYLCASSLQGTDTQYFGPGTRLTVL.

This sequence joins TRBV5-1 and TRBJ2-2, with no clear D. This CDR3 comprises 16 residues. CDR1 and CDR2 from the germline V gene are SGHRS and YFSETQ. The V gene lost 1 base and the J gene lost 0 bases, with 10 bases spanning the gap. The CDR3 nucleotides are TGCGCCAGCAGCTTGAGCCCCAACCCGAACACCGGGGAGCTGTTTTTT. Its protein is CASSLSPNPNTGELFF.

The rearrangement uses TRBV19 and TRBJ2-1; 7 nucleotides agree with TRBD2. The CDR3 is 13 residues long. J gave up 7 bases and V 8 bases, and 8 bases lay outside the gene matches. Germline assignment: CDR1 LNHDA and CDR2 SQIVND (reference sequence). Here the CDR3 DNA reads TGTGCCAGTTATCCAGCGGGACGGAATGAGCAGTTCTTC. It encodes CASYPAGRNEQFF.

This clone was counted a few times. The chain couples TRBV9 to TRBJ2-1; D is undetermined. Germline V lookup: CDR1 SGDLS, CDR2 YYNGEE. The CDR3 loop spans 14 amino acids. V dropped 2 bases and J dropped 0 bases, with 6 bases sitting between them. The CDR3 DNA follows: TGTGCCAGCAGCGTTACGGGCTCCTACAATGAGCAGTTCTTC. Residues: CASSVTGSYNEQFF.

The chain carries TRBV9 and TRBJ2-1, with a weak D call TRBD2 (7 bases). Looked up from germline, CDR1 is SGDLS and CDR2 is YYNGEE. The CDR3 loop spans 17 amino acids. Between the trimmed V and J ends, which lost 0 bases and 2 bases, there was a span of 15 bases. The CDR3 DNA sequence: TGTGCCAGCAGCGTAGTGGGGGCGGGGGTCCCCTACAATGAGCAGTTCTTC. This translates into CASSVVGAGVPYNEQFF.

V gene TRBV10-1 combines with J gene TRBJ2-7; a weak D match, TRBD2 (5 bases). CDR1 WNHNN and CDR2 SYGVQD come from the germline V gene (reference sequence). Trimming pared 8 bases from V and 2 bases from J, leaving 16 bases between. The CDR3 contains 14 residues. CDR3 DNA: TGCGCCAGCCAAAAATCGGGAATAACCTACGAGCAGTACTTC. It translates to CASQKSGITYEQYF.

J is TRBJ1-1 and V is TRBV30; D is unclear. CDR3 length: 12 residues. Per germline, CDR1 GTSNPN and CDR2 SVGIG (reference sequence). With 0 bases removed from V and 0 bases from J, the gap between germline ends came to 2 bases. The CDR3 is CAWSVMNTEAFF. CDR3 coding DNA: TGTGCCTGGAGTGTTATGAACACTGAAGCTTTCTTT.

The rearrangement links TRBV19 to TRBJ1-4; TRBD1 aligns across 8 bases. Germline lookup yields CDR1 LNHDA and CDR2 SQIVND (reference sequence). This CDR3 is 16 amino acids long. V shed 7 bases and J 3 bases; nucleotides not matched to a gene: 10. In DNA form, the CDR3 reads TGTGCCAGTACCGACAGGGGTTTTACGGCTAATGAAAAACTGTTTTTT. This codes for CASTDRGFTANEKLFF.

V is TRBV2 and J is TRBJ1-5, with 11 bases aligning to TRBD1. The V and J ends lost 6 bases and 4 bases, in that order; junction bases with no gene match: 8. The CDR3 has 16 amino acids. The germline V gene has CDR1 SNHLY and CDR2 FYNNEI. The CDR3 coding sequence is TGTGCCAGCAGGGGGGGGCGGGACAGGGGGAATCAGCCCCAGCATTTT. As protein: CASRGGRDRGNQPQHF. Full variable domain (outside the CDR3, taken from reference TRBV2 and TRBJ1-5): EPEVTQTPSHQVTQMGQEVILRCVPISNHLYFYWYRQILGQKVEFLVSFYNNEISEKSEIFDDQFSVERPDGSNFTLKIRSTKLEDSAMYFCASRGGRDRGNQPQHFGDGTRLSIL.

The gene calls are TRBV21-1 and TRBJ1-1; the listed D gene, TRBD1, was not tested against the DNA. TRBV21-1 is designated a pseudogene. The CDR3 has 18 amino acids. For the CDR3, the DNA is TGTGCCAGCAGCAAAACCGGGACAGGGACCCTCATGAACACTGAAGCTTTCTTT. Its protein is CASSKTGTGTLMNTEAFF.

Concerning this clone itself: A junction boundary mismatches the germline segment, possibly from a read error. V is TRBV2 and J is TRBJ2-3, with 10 bases fitting TRBD2. CDR3 length: 12 residues. CDR1 is SNHLY, CDR2 FYNNEI, per germline. The CDR3 nucleotides read TGTGCCAGCAGTGACAGGACTAGCGGCCTAAGCTTT. Protein product: CASSDRTSGLSF.

This clone was detected once. The chain joins TRBV5-1 to TRBJ2-1; tentatively, D is TRBD2 (5 bases). The V gene's germline CDR1 is SGHRS and CDR2 YFSETQ. V was clipped by 0 bases and J by 7 bases, with 11 bases between them. This CDR3 region has 14 residues. The CDR3 protein is CASSLAMAGNEQFF. DNA for the CDR3: TGCGCCAGCAGCTTGGCTATGGCGGGTAATGAGCAGTTCTTC. Combining the CDR3 with reference TRBV5-1 and TRBJ2-1 gives the whole variable domain KAGVTQTPRYLIKTRGQQVTLSCSPISGHRSVSWYQQTPGQGLQFLFEYFSETQRNKGNFPGRFSGRQFSNSRSEMNVSTLELGDSALYLCASSLAMAGNEQFFGPGTRLTVL.

The J gene is TRBJ2-1, the V gene TRBV5-1; 9 nucleotides match TRBD1. With 0 bases clipped from V and 4 bases from J, the junction kept 2 bases outside the gene matches. The germline gives CDR1 SGHRS, CDR2 YFSETQ. The CDR3 length is 15 residues. The CDR3 DNA reads as TGCGCCAGCAGCTTGGAACAGGGGGCTTACAATGAGCAGTTCTTC. As protein: CASSLEQGAYNEQFF. The variable domain in full, completed from reference TRBV5-1 and TRBJ2-1, reads KAGVTQTPRYLIKTRGQQVTLSCSPISGHRSVSWYQQTPGQGLQFLFEYFSETQRNKGNFPGRFSGRQFSNSRSEMNVSTLELGDSALYLCASSLEQGAYNEQFFGPGTRLTVL.

This chain connects TRBV10-3 to TRBJ2-1; 7 nucleotides align to TRBD2. V lost 5 bases to trimming and J lost 6 bases; unmatched junction nucleotides: 13. CDR3 length: 16 residues. Per germline, CDR1 ENHRY and CDR2 SYGVKD. Written as DNA, the CDR3 is TGTGCCATCAGTCCGGACCTAGCGGAGTGGCCCAATGAGCAGTTCTTC. It specifies CAISPDLAEWPNEQFF.

As concerns this clone: At one boundary the junction diverges from the germline segment, which might be a read error. The rearrangement joins TRBV7-9 to TRBJ1-1, with 10 bases that match TRBD1. Germline loops: CDR1 SEHNR, CDR2 FQNEAQ (reference sequence). The CDR3 is made up of 17 amino acids. The CDR3 DNA is TGTTCCAGCAGGCCGGGACAGGGGTCGTCCTTGAACACTGAAGCTTTCTTT. Protein product: CSSRPGQGSSLNTEAFF.

This chain uses TRBV7-6 with TRBJ2-7; D not certain. The V gene's germline CDR1 is SGHVS and CDR2 FNYEAQ. The CDR3 extends over 13 amino acids. The CDR3 nucleotides read TGTGCCAGCAGCTTAGGAAGGAACTACGAGCAGTGCGTC. This translates into CASSLGRNYEQCV.

In DNA form, the CDR3 reads TGCGCCAGCAGCCAGGGGGGCCAGATTGAAAAACTGTTTTTT. It codes for CASSQGGQIEKLFF. V and J are TRBV5-1 and TRBJ1-4, with 7 bases lining up with TRBD1. CDR1 SGHRS and CDR2 YFSETQ come from the germline V gene. This CDR3 has 14 residues. V shed 4 bases, J shed 7 bases, and the junction held 7 bases outside the gene matches.

This chain connects TRBV29-1 to TRBJ2-3, with D possibly matching TRBD2 (6 bases). V dropped 4 bases and J dropped 2 bases, with 13 bases sitting between them. CDR3 length: 14 amino acids. The V gene's germline CDR1 is SQVTM and CDR2 ANQGSEA. The DNA of the CDR3 is TGCAGCGTTGGTAGGAGCGGGCTCACAGATACGCAGTATTTT. It yields the protein CSVGRSGLTDTQYF.

The chain links TRBV5-6 to TRBJ2-1, with TRBD2 as a possible D gene (5 bases). CDR1 and CDR2 from the germline V gene are SGHDT and YYEEEE. The CDR3 sequence is 16 residues long. Trimming removed 3 bases from V and 0 bases from J, with 13 bases in between. CDR3 bases: TGTGCCAGCAGCTCCCCCCGGGGTGGCTCCTACAATGAGCAGTTCTTC. Protein product: CASSSPRGGSYNEQFF.

This chain uses TRBV10-1 with TRBJ2-1; 10 bases fit TRBD1. The CDR3 runs to 16 residues. Trimming removed 3 bases from V and 10 bases from J; junction bases left unmatched: 12. Germline CDR1 and CDR2: WNHNN and SYGVQD (reference sequence). CDR3 DNA sequence: TGCGCCAGCAGTGATTCCGGGACAGGGGATATTGGGGAGCAGTTCTTC. Translated, it gives CASSDSGTGDIGEQFF.

The chain links TRBV6-5 to TRBJ2-7; D unclear. Germline V gene lookup returns CDR1 MNHEY and CDR2 SVGAGI. Trimming cost V 0 bases and J 6 bases, with 9 bases left between them. The CDR3 length is 13 residues. The CDR3 region is CASSYSELSEQYV. Written as DNA, the CDR3 is TGTGCCAGCAGTTACTCGGAACTTAGCGAGCAGTACGTC.

This clone was recorded once. The genes are TRBV6-1 and TRBJ2-2; 7 bases match TRBD1. V lost 7 bases, J lost 5 bases, and 10 bases stayed unmatched. The length of the CDR3 is 15 residues. The germline gives CDR1 MNHNS, CDR2 SASEGT. CDR3 bases: TGTGCCAGCACTGACCGGGACAGAGCTACCGGGGAGCTGTTTTTT. This encodes CASTDRDRATGELFF.

CDR3 sequence: CASSRGLAGTYEQYF. CDR3 sequence (DNA): TGTGCCAGCAGTAGGGGACTAGCGGGCACCTACGAGCAGTACTTC. The chain recombines TRBV28 with TRBJ2-5; 12 positions agree with TRBD2. The better agreement between TRBJ2-7 and the DNA end casts doubt on the J call. From germline, CDR1 is MDHEN and CDR2 SYDVKM. The CDR3 is 15 amino acids.